This T cell receptor (beta chain) came from a study of post-analysis software for immune sequencing data. In the study overall: In terms of disease course, relapsing-remitting, secondary progressive and progressive-relapsing multiple sclerosis were included. Study observations and caveats: Compared with controls, patients had more of 4 to 6 TRBV segments, including TRBV5-6, TRBV5-1 and TRBV20-1. Controls showed significantly higher normalized Chao1 diversity than did multiple sclerosis patients. Strong co-clustering by F measure was evident for samples that had been prepared in the same batch.

To note about this clonotype: What it recognizes is unknown.

Each TCR beta cDNA library carried unique molecular identifiers. Each CDR3 protein is one row after TCRdb ran MiXCR on the PCR reads. This sample yields roughly 800,000 distinct CDR3 sequences, of which about 27% are seen a single time; around 0.55% belongs to the top ten. The CDR3 runs 18 residues. Germline V lookup: CDR1 SGHAT, CDR2 FQNNGV. The clonotype was recovered from a girl aged 5-17 years with multiple sclerosis. The chain recombines TRBV11-2 with TRBJ2-7; 15 positions agree with TRBD2. The better agreement between TRBJ2-5 and the DNA end casts doubt on the J call. Material for sequencing was blood. This CDR3 is CATNRGLAGGLFQETQYF. The DNA for the CDR3 is TGTGCCACTAACCGGGGACTAGCGGGAGGCCTTTTCCAAGAGACCCAGTACTTC.